This T cell receptor beta chain was identified in a study of T-cell memory formation after mild COVID-19. This clonotype was counted between two and nine times. Germline V lookup: CDR1 MDHEN, CDR2 SYDVKM. J was trimmed by 7 bases and V by 6 bases; bases with no gene match: 14. The CDR3 is 16 residues long. A single record per CDR3 protein comes from TCRdb applying MiXCR to the 5' RACE reads. This sample has about 320,000 distinct CDR3 sequences, with 13% to 15% found just once. This TCR was recovered from a young man who had mild COVID-19 (a few samples of this study predate the infection). Cell type and time point are not known. The V call is TRBV28, the J call TRBJ2-2; TRBD2 agrees at 7 bases. The sample was PBMCs or a T cell subset sorted from them (not recorded which). The CDR3 nucleotides are TGTGCCAGCAGCCCCCTTTGGCAGGGAGGGTTCGGGGAGCTGTTTTTT. Translation gives CASSPLWQGGFGELFF.